The 12 T cell receptor beta chains given below trace back to one sample, sequenced in a study of cytomegalovirus exposure and HLA in healthy donors. It was with 60 Vbeta and 13 Jbeta primers that the PCR ran. TCRdb's table, derived via immunoSEQ multiplex PCR, lists solely in-frame clones and lacks some. Of some 65,000 clones in the sample, less than 70% were seen once. Sequenced material: PBMCs. Every receptor here comes from a man aged 25 to 45 in good health and CMV-seronegative.

The chain uses TRBV18 and TRBJ1-5; 7 bases are shared with TRBD1. CDR3 length: 15 amino acids. The V segment lost 2 bases and the J segment 3 bases; nucleotides outside the gene matches: 4. Germline assignment: CDR1 KGHSH and CDR2 LQKENI. The chain's CDR3 is CASSPGDRPNQPQHF. CDR3 nucleotides: TGTGCCAGCTCACCAGGGGACAGACCCAATCAGCCCCAGCATTTT.

Here the CDR3 DNA reads TGCGCCAGCAGCGCGGGGGGGTCGGAGGGACGAGGCTACACCTTC. This translates into CASSAGGSEGRGYTF. This chain uses TRBV5-1 with TRBJ1-2; possible D gene TRBD1, 5 bases. CDR1 is SGHRS, CDR2 YFSETQ, per germline. With 4 bases removed from V and 8 bases from J, the gap between germline ends came to 21 bases. This CDR3 contains 15 residues.

The DNA of the CDR3 is TGCAGCGTCGGCACTGACAGGGGGATAGACGAGCAGTACTTC. Amino acid sequence: CSVGTDRGIDEQYF. The chain links TRBV29-1 to TRBJ2-7; 9 bases fit TRBD1. The CDR3 contains 14 residues. V dropped 6 bases and J dropped 5; count of bases not matched to a gene: 11. CDR1 is SQVTM and CDR2 is ANQGSEA in the germline V gene.

This clone was seen a few times. The chain combines TRBV4-1 with TRBJ2-6; D may be TRBD2 (5 bases). The CDR3 contains 16 residues. Trimming cost V 0 bases and J 1 base, with 7 bases left between them. Germline V gene lookup returns CDR1 MGHRA and CDR2 YSYEKL. The CDR3 here is CASSQEEGSGANVLTF. The CDR3 DNA reads TGCGCCAGCAGCCAAGAAGAGGGATCTGGGGCCAACGTCCTGACTTTC.

The chain is built from TRBV5-4 and TRBJ2-7; 8 nucleotides line up with TRBD1. This CDR3 spans 14 amino acids. Germline V lookup: CDR1 SGHNT, CDR2 YYREEE (reference sequence). Trimming cost V 2 bases and J 5 bases; bases outside gene matches: 6. The CDR3 sequence is CASSFAGGNDEQYF. The CDR3 region has the DNA TGTGCCAGCAGCTTCGCAGGGGGCAACGACGAGCAGTACTTC.

This clone was detected only a few times. The V gene is TRBV4-1, the J gene TRBJ1-1; 9 nucleotides line up with TRBD1. The CDR3 contains 14 residues. V shed 2 bases and J 4 bases; nucleotides not matched to a gene: 2. Germline-derived CDR1 and CDR2 are MGHRA and YSYEKL. The CDR3 coding sequence is TGCGCCAGCAGCCAAACAGGGGGCCGCACTGAAGCTTTCTTT. Translated, it gives CASSQTGGRTEAFF.

This clone was recorded only once. This rearrangement joins TRBV29-1 to TRBJ2-5; D uncertain. Trimming shortened V by 5 bases and J by 7 bases, and 11 bases separated the two germline ends. The CDR3 has 11 residues. Germline V gene lookup returns CDR1 SQVTM and CDR2 ANQGSEA. CDR3 sequence reads: CSVSTFGTQYF. The CDR3 region has the DNA TGCAGCGTTAGCACTTTTGGGACCCAGTACTTC.

The chain has TRBV4-2 and TRBJ2-1; weak D call: TRBD2 (5 bases). With 0 bases removed from V and 1 base from J, the gap between germline ends came to 10 bases. Germline CDR1 and CDR2: LGHNA and YNFKEQ. This CDR3 has 16 amino acids. CDR3 coding DNA: TGTGCCAGCAGCCAAGAGGGAGACGGATCCTACAATGAGCAGTTCTTC. This translates into CASSQEGDGSYNEQFF.

The J gene is TRBJ2-2, the V gene TRBV6-1, with a weak D call TRBD2 (5 bases). The V and J ends lost 6 bases and 2 bases respectively, with 10 bases between them. Germline CDR1 and CDR2: MNHNS and SASEGT. This CDR3 region has 14 residues. The CDR3 region has the DNA TGTGCCAGCAGGAGGGCGGTAAACACCGGGGAGCTGTTTTTT. This translates into CASRRAVNTGELFF.

On this clone: Other DNA sequences within the sample encode an identical CDR3. The chain combines TRBV5-1 with TRBJ2-5; no clear D. V lost 0 bases and J 5 bases, leaving 8 bases between the germline ends. The CDR3 extends over 13 amino acids. CDR1 and CDR2 (germline): SGHRS, YFSETQ. For the CDR3, the DNA is TGCGCCAGCAGCTTGGGAGGTGGTGAGACCCAGTACTTC. Its protein product is CASSLGGGETQYF.

The chain has TRBV6-5 and TRBJ2-5, with TRBD2 as a possible D gene (5 bases). This CDR3 contains 11 residues. Germline V CDR1 and CDR2: MNHEY, SVGAGI. Trimming left V 0 bases short and J 11 bases short, with 7 bases between. CDR3 DNA: TGTGCCAGCAGTTACTCGTGGGAGCAGTACTTC. It yields the protein CASSYSWEQYF.

The chain links TRBV6-5 to TRBJ2-3; D is possibly TRBD2 (6 bases). V lost 3 bases to trimming and J lost 2 bases, with 9 bases between them. Germline V CDR1 and CDR2: MNHEY, SVGAGI. This CDR3 region has 14 residues. The CDR3 DNA is TGTGCCAGCAGTTATGCTAGCGACACAGATACGCAGTATTTT. This codes for CASSYASDTDTQYF.